Listed below are T cell receptor beta chains from one sample, sequenced in a study of persistence of HIV-infected CD4 T cells. No antigens are known for them. Repertoires were generated with immunoSEQ multiplex PCR, while TCRdb's copy carries only in-frame clones and drops some. Of more than 35,000 clones listed, just over 90% are singletons. Sequences were derived from CD4+ T cells sorted from PBMCs after roughly 19-hour stimulation, sampled from a patient who received antiretroviral therapy. These receptors came from an adult man with HIV who was CMV-seropositive. Both conserved end residues are trimmed from each CDR3. Fields, in order: CDR3 protein, J gene, D gene, V gene, clone size. D genes are given only for firm matches. Size is omitted from some rows. Given values are once, few, many or a class for expanded clones.

ASKTDRAYGYT,TRBJ1-2,TRBD1,TRBV6-5,-
ASSHLTYTDTQY,TRBJ2-3,-,TRBV14,-
ASSRGGRVDTEAF,TRBJ1-1,-,TRBV6-5,-
ASSFGRLNQPQH,TRBJ1-5,-,TRBV28,-
ASSSLRGATEAF,TRBJ1-1,-,TRBV5-4,-
ASSLAGGPYNEQF,TRBJ2-1,TRBD2,TRBV7-3,-
ASSPGGAGNTIY,TRBJ1-3,-,TRBV18,-
ASSAGRNTGELF,TRBJ2-2,-,TRBV2,-
ASSSFLSGTDYGYT,TRBJ1-2,TRBD1,TRBV2,once
AISELAGSSNEQF,TRBJ2-1,TRBD2,TRBV10-3,-
ASSLGLTEAF,TRBJ1-1,-,TRBV12-3/TRBV12-4,-
ASGSVGESGYT,TRBJ1-2,-,TRBV12-5,-
ASNGPGTSGDPNTGELF,TRBJ2-2,TRBD2,TRBV28,-
ASSPPGTGGRNTGELF,TRBJ2-2,TRBD1,TRBV5-4,-
ASIYGDSRQPQH,TRBJ1-5,-,TRBV6-1,-
SVAVGLGQGALVGEKLF,TRBJ1-4,TRBD1,TRBV29-1,-
ASRAGTGGETQY,TRBJ2-3,TRBD1,TRBV2,-